The 16 T cell receptor beta chains presented below share a single source sample, sequenced in a study of beta chain features in type 1 diabetes. The study reverse transcribed the entire isolated RNA, so it sequenced expressed TCRB transcripts. TCRdb's table, derived via immunoSEQ multiplex PCR, lists solely in-frame clones and lacks some. The sample carries 400,000 or so clones, approximately 12% recorded once. Study results and limitations: Across all four CD4+ subsets, people with type 1 diabetes showed modestly shorter TCRB CDR3s.

Antigens for these TCRs are unknown. Sample: naive CD4+ T cells from blood. These TCRs come from a woman between 18 and 30 years old with type 1 diabetes.

This clone has only a few counts. The chain uses TRBV5-1 and TRBJ2-5, with D unclear. The CDR3 runs to 14 residues. Per germline, CDR1 SGHRS and CDR2 YFSETQ. V shed 4 bases and J shed 5 bases, with 15 bases lying between them. The CDR3 DNA reads as TGCGCCAGCAGCCCCCGGCCGGTGGGCGAGACCCAGTACTTC. Translated, it gives CASSPRPVGETQYF. Using reference TRBV5-1 and TRBJ2-5 for the parts outside the CDR3, the full variable domain is KAGVTQTPRYLIKTRGQQVTLSCSPISGHRSVSWYQQTPGQGLQFLFEYFSETQRNKGNFPGRFSGRQFSNSRSEMNVSTLELGDSALYLCASSPRPVGETQYFGPGTRLLVL.

This clone was seen only a few times. The junction differs from germline at one of its ends, possibly a read error. This chain connects TRBV5-1 to TRBJ2-7; no clear D. The CDR3 has 15 residues. Per the germline V gene, CDR1 is SGHRS and CDR2 is YFSETQ. The CDR3 reads CASSRDPDPYYEQCF. The CDR3 region has the DNA TGCGCCAGCAGCAGAGACCCTGACCCCTACTACGAGCAGTGCTTC.

The V gene is TRBV25-1, the J gene TRBJ2-3; D is possibly TRBD1 (7 bases). CDR3 length equals 15 residues. CDR1 and CDR2 (germline): MGHDK, SYGVNS. The germline V and J ends were trimmed by 7 bases and 4 bases, with 18 bases remaining between them. CDR3: CASTRGALFADTQYF. The CDR3 DNA is TGTGCCAGCACCAGGGGGGCCCTATTTGCAGATACGCAGTATTTT.

Concerning this clone itself: The sample contains more than one DNA sequence encoding this CDR3. The chain combines TRBV18 with TRBJ2-7; TRBD1 might be the D (5 bases). This CDR3 spans 12 amino acids. Germline loops: CDR1 KGHSH, CDR2 LQKENI. The V end was cut by 5 bases, the J end by 0 bases, with 5 bases between. The CDR3: CASSRGSYEQYF. The CDR3 nucleotides are TGTGCCAGCTCAAGGGGCTCCTACGAGCAGTACTTC.

The chain has TRBV7-2 and TRBJ2-7; 11 positions match TRBD2. The CDR3 loop spans 15 amino acids. The trim removed 8 bases at V and 7 bases at J, leaving 13 bases unmatched. Germline V gene lookup returns CDR1 SGHTA and CDR2 FQGNSA. CDR3 protein: CASSRGIAGGREQYF. CDR3 DNA: TGTGCCAGCTCCCGAGGAATAGCGGGGGGGAGGGAGCAGTACTTC.

There are a few counts of this clone. J is TRBJ2-3 and V is TRBV5-4; 10 nucleotides match TRBD1. The length of the CDR3 is 15 residues. Losses at the gene ends were 7 bases for V and 3 bases for J; bases not matched to a gene: 8. Germline V lookup: CDR1 SGHNT, CDR2 YYREEE (reference sequence). The CDR3 protein is CASFSTGGLTDTQYF. The CDR3 nucleotides are TGTGCCAGCTTCTCGACAGGGGGCCTGACAGATACGCAGTATTTT.

This clone has only a few counts. The chain recombines TRBV7-9 with TRBJ2-1; D possibly corresponds to TRBD2 (5 bases). Germline V gives CDR1 SEHNR, CDR2 FQNEAQ (reference sequence). Trimming removed 2 bases from V and 0 bases from J, with 8 bases in between. The CDR3 runs to 15 residues. CDR3 sequence reads: CASSLFTSSYNEQFF. DNA of the CDR3: TGTGCCAGCAGCTTATTTACTAGCTCCTACAATGAGCAGTTCTTC.

The chain couples TRBV25-1 to TRBJ2-7, with TRBD2 matching over 9 bases. This CDR3 is built from 12 residues. Trimming cost V 6 bases and J 4 bases; bases outside gene matches: 1. Germline values: CDR1 MGHDK, CDR2 SYGVNS. Here the CDR3 reads CASRAGGYEQYF. The CDR3 nucleotides read TGTGCCAGCAGGGCGGGAGGGTACGAGCAGTACTTC.

This clone was found a few times. CDR3 in amino acids: CASSRNGLAGAGELFF. The CDR3, as DNA: TGTGCCAGCAGCCGAAACGGACTAGCGGGAGCCGGGGAGCTGTTTTTT. J is TRBJ2-2 and V is TRBV7-3; the match to TRBD2 covers 13 bases. After removal of 5 bases from V and 6 bases from J, the junction contained 6 bases not matched to a gene. The length of the CDR3 is 16 residues. Germline V gene sequence: CDR1 SGHTA, CDR2 FQGTGA.

J is TRBJ1-5 and V is TRBV19; 12 bases map to TRBD1. V gave up 5 bases and J gave up 6 bases; unmatched junction bases: 14. This CDR3 is 18 amino acids long. From germline, CDR1 is LNHDA and CDR2 SQIVND (reference sequence). The CDR3 here is CASSPGTWDRGHRQPQHF. CDR3 nucleotide sequence: TGTGCCAGTAGTCCCGGCACCTGGGACAGGGGGCATCGTCAGCCCCAGCATTTT.

V is TRBV7-7 and J is TRBJ2-1; 7 bases agree with TRBD1. This CDR3 comprises 13 residues. The germline V gene encodes CDR1 SSHAT and CDR2 FNYEAQ (reference sequence). After removal of 5 bases from V and 9 bases from J, the junction contained 7 bases not matched to a gene. The CDR3 loop reads CASSRRQGGEQFF. For the CDR3, the DNA is TGTGCCAGCAGCCGAAGACAGGGCGGTGAGCAGTTCTTC.

V and J are TRBV2 and TRBJ2-7; TRBD1 agrees at 8 bases. V lost 6 bases, J lost 5 bases, and 6 bases stayed unmatched. Germline loops: CDR1 SNHLY, CDR2 FYNNEI. CDR3 size: 13 residues. The CDR3 DNA is TGTGCCAGCAGCACGGACAGGGCGAACGAGCAGTACTTC. It yields the protein CASSTDRANEQYF.

For this clone: The same CDR3 can be traced to other DNA sequences in this sample. The genes are TRBV18 and TRBJ1-1; D gene unclear. Looked up from germline, CDR1 is KGHSH and CDR2 is LQKENI. V was shortened by 3 bases and J by 3 bases, with 11 bases between the two germline ends. This CDR3 has 14 residues. CDR3 residues: CASSPPGWDTEAFF. CDR3 sequence (DNA): TGTGCCAGCTCACCGCCAGGATGGGACACTGAAGCTTTCTTT.

This clone was seen more than once but under ten times. J is TRBJ2-1 and V is TRBV7-2; 9 bases align to TRBD2. The length of the CDR3 is 13 residues. V lost 4 bases, J lost 9 bases, and 4 bases stayed unmatched. Germline values: CDR1 SGHTA, CDR2 FQGNSA. This CDR3 reads CASSSSGAGEQFF. For the CDR3, the DNA is TGTGCCAGCAGCTCTAGCGGGGCTGGTGAGCAGTTCTTC.

This chain links TRBV4-1 with TRBJ2-7, with TRBD2 identical over 9 bases. Trimming at V came to 7 bases and at J to 0 bases, leaving 7 bases not matched to a gene. The length of the CDR3 is 15 residues. CDR1 and CDR2 from the germline V gene are MGHRA and YSYEKL. The CDR3 reads CASTFLAGSSYEQYF. Written as DNA, the CDR3 is TGCGCCAGCACCTTCCTAGCGGGAAGCTCCTACGAGCAGTACTTC.

The rearrangement joins TRBV5-4 to TRBJ1-2, with D perhaps TRBD1 (6 bases). With 0 bases removed from V and 6 bases from J, the gap between germline ends came to 12 bases. The CDR3 is made up of 14 amino acids. Germline V gene sequence: CDR1 SGHNT, CDR2 YYREEE (reference sequence). As DNA, the CDR3 is TGTGCCAGCAGCTTGGTTCCAGGGGCGGATGGCTACACCTTC. This encodes CASSLVPGADGYTF.